This TCR beta chain appears in the sequencing data of a study of blood T cell repertoires in COVID-19. The data were produced by immunoSEQ multiplex PCR, yet TCRdb's version contains in-frame clones alone and is incomplete. The data show 55,000 to 65,000 clones, around 88% seen once. This CDR3 spans 15 amino acids. Trimming pared 2 bases from V and 10 bases from J, leaving 15 bases between. Germline V CDR1 and CDR2: LGHDT, YNNKEL (reference sequence). The TCR originated in a man aged 55 to 70 with acute or convalescent COVID-19. This chain connects TRBV3-1 (or the pseudogene TRBV3-2) to TRBJ1-6, with a tentative D call TRBD1 (5 bases). Source material: peripheral blood. The chain's CDR3 is CASSQRRDSGSPLHF. In DNA, the CDR3 is TGTGCCAGCAGCCAAAGACGAGACAGTGGATCACCCCTCCACTTT.